This T cell receptor beta chain stems from a study of T-cell memory formation after mild COVID-19. For the study at large: TCR clusters were mostly donor specific.

Findings and caveats of the study: CD4+ contracting clones lay mainly in CM and EM, CD8+ ones in EMRA.

TCRdb passed the 5' RACE reads through MiXCR, listing each CDR3 protein once. The sample includes 530,000 or so distinct CDR3 sequences, approximately 15% seen only once; the top ten take about 8.1%. This clonotype was observed a handful of times. Its target is unknown. The sample comprised PBMCs or a T cell subset sorted from them (not recorded which). This clonotype was obtained from an adult woman who had mild COVID-19 (a few samples of this study predate the infection). Cell type and time point are not known.

CDR3 sequence reads: CASSYGRLAGRTDTQYF. The CDR3 bases are TGTGCCAGCAGTTACGGTCGACTAGCGGGTCGCACAGATACGCAGTATTTT. J is TRBJ2-3 and V is TRBV6-6, with 10 positions matching TRBD2. The trim removed 2 bases at V and 1 base at J, leaving 6 bases unmatched. The CDR3 length is 17 residues. CDR1 and CDR2 from the germline V gene are MNHNY and SVGAGI (reference sequence).